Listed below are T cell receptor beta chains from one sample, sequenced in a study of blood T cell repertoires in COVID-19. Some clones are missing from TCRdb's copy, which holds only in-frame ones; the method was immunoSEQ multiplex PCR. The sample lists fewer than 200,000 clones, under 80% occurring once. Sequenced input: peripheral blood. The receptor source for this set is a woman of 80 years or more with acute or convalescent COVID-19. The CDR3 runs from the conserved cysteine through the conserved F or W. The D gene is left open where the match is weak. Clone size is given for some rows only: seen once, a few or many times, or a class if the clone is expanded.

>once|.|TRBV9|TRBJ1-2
CASSPSAGEGYGYTF
TGTGCCAGCAGCCCCTCGGCAGGGGAGGGCTATGGCTACACCTTC
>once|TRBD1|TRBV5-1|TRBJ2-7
CASSLLGTGGHEQYF
TGCGCCAGCAGCTTGCTTGGGACAGGGGGGCACGAGCAGTACTTC
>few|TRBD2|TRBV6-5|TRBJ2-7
CASSYSLAGVGEQYF
TGTGCCAGCAGTTACTCGTTAGCGGGAGTAGGAGAGCAGTACTTC
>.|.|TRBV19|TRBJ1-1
CASSILGGNTEAFF
TGTGCCAGTAGTATTCTGGGAGGTAACACTGAAGCTTTCTTT
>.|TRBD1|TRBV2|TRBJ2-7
CASSAGTGSSYEQYF
TGTGCCAGCAGTGCCGGGACAGGGTCATCCTACGAGCAGTACTTC
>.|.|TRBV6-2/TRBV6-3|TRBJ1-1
CASSYGQGILNTEAFF
TGTGCCAGCAGTTACGGGCAGGGGATTCTGAACACTGAAGCTTTCTTT
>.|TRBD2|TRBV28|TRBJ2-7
CAVSGWGPGGPGEQYF
TGTGCCGTCAGTGGTTGGGGACCGGGAGGGCCGGGCGAGCAGTACTTC
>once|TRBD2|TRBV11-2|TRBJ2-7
CASSLGISGRTYEQYF
TGTGCCAGCAGCTTAGGCATTAGCGGGAGAACCTACGAGCAGTACTTC
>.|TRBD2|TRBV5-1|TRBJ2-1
CASSWTSGYNEQFF
TGCGCCAGCAGTTGGACTAGCGGATACAATGAGCAGTTCTTC
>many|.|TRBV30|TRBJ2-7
CAWSVQTYEQYF
TGTGCCTGGAGTGTACAGACCTACGAGCAGTACTTC
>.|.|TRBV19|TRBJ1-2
CASSVRGSDGYTF
TGTGCCAGTAGTGTGCGGGGGTCGGACGGCTACACCTTC
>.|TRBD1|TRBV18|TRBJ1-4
CASSPTGQGREKLFF
TGTGCCAGCTCACCGACGGGACAGGGTAGAGAAAAACTGTTTTTT
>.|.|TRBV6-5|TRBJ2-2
CATPERNTGELFF
TGTGCCACGCCGGAGCGGAACACCGGGGAGCTGTTTTTT
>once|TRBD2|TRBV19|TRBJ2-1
CASSIVGTSGNEQFF
TGTGCCAGTAGTATAGTAGGGACTAGCGGCAATGAGCAGTTCTTC
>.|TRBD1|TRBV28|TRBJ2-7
CASRGTETYEQYF
TGTGCCAGCAGAGGGACAGAGACCTACGAGCAGTACTTC
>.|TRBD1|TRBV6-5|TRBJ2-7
CASRVTGTGYEQYF
TGTGCCAGCAGAGTGACCGGGACAGGCTACGAGCAGTACTTC
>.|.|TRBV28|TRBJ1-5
CASSPISGSIQPQHF
TGTGCCAGCAGTCCAATATCAGGGTCAATTCAGCCCCAGCATTTT
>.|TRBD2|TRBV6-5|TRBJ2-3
CASSYQAGATDTQYF
TGTGCCAGCAGTTATCAAGCGGGAGCCACAGATACGCAGTATTTT
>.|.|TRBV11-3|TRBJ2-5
CASSLHFCKTGMETQYF
TGTGCCAGCAGCCTGCACTTCTGTAAAACAGGGATGGAGACCCAGTACTTC
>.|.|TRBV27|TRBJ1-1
CASREDSDTEAFF
TGTGCCAGCAGGGAGGACAGCGACACTGAAGCTTTCTTT
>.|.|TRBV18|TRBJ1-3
CASSPPSLYRAAGNTIYF
TGTGCCAGCTCACCACCGTCCCTATACAGGGCGGCTGGAAACACCATATATTTT
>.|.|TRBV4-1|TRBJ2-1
CASSQGIGVNEQFF
TGCGCCAGCAGCCAAGGTATAGGGGTAAATGAGCAGTTCTTC
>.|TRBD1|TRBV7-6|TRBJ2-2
CASSLGTVSTGELFF
TGTGCCAGCAGCCTTGGGACAGTGTCCACCGGGGAGCTGTTTTTT
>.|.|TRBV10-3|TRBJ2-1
CAISPGNNEQFF
TGTGCCATCAGTCCAGGGAACAATGAGCAGTTCTTC
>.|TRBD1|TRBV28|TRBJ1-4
CASIKGQGGEKLFF
TGTGCCAGCATCAAGGGACAGGGCGGTGAAAAACTGTTTTTT
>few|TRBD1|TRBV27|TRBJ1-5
CASSPQGYYQPQHF
TGTGCCAGCAGTCCACAGGGGTACTATCAGCCCCAGCATTTT
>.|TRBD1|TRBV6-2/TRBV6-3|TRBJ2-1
CASSLHRGQDEQFF
TGTGCCAGCAGCCTCCACAGGGGGCAGGATGAGCAGTTCTTC
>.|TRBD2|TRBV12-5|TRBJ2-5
CASGFLQRGGQETQYF
TGTGCTAGTGGTTTCCTTCAGCGGGGCGGGCAAGAGACCCAGTACTTC
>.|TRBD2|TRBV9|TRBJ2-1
CASSVGLAGGYNEQFF
TGTGCCAGCAGCGTAGGACTAGCGGGAGGCTACAATGAGCAGTTCTTC
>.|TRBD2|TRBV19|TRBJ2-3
CASTPGGSRTDTQYF
TGTGCCAGTACCCCGGGAGGAAGTAGGACAGATACGCAGTATTTT
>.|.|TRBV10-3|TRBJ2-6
CAISAGTPMSGANVLTF
TGTGCCATCAGCGCCGGGACACCGATGAGTGGGGCCAACGTCCTGACTTTC
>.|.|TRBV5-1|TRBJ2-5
CASSLAQGAAETQYF
TGCGCCAGCAGCTTGGCCCAGGGCGCTGCGGAGACCCAGTACTTC
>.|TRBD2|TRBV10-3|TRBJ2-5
CAIARAGGETQYF
TGTGCCATCGCCCGAGCGGGGGGGGAGACCCAGTACTTC
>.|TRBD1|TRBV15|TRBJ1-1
CATSAQGAWTEAFF
TGTGCCACCAGCGCACAGGGGGCTTGGACTGAAGCTTTCTTT
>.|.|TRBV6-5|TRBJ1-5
CATAGGARQPQHF
TGTGCCACCGCGGGGGGGGCTCGGCAGCCCCAGCATTTT
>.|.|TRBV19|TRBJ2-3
CASKPTSTASTDTQYF
TGTGCCAGCAAACCCACTAGCACGGCAAGCACAGATACGCAGTATTTT
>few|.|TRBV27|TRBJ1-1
CASSSIENTEAFF
TGTGCCAGCAGTTCGATAGAGAACACTGAAGCTTTCTTT
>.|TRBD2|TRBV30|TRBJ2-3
CAWTSGSVADTQYF
TGTGCCTGGACAAGCGGGAGTGTAGCAGATACGCAGTATTTT
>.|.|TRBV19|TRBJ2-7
CASRGPGKRSYEQYF
TGTGCCAGTAGGGGGCCAGGAAAAAGGTCCTACGAGCAGTACTTC
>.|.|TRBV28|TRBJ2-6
CASRKQGAGANVLTF
TGTGCCAGCAGGAAACAGGGAGCTGGGGCCAACGTCCTGACTTTC
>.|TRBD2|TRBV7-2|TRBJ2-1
CASSLVGSGSPGEQFF
TGTGCCAGCAGCTTAGTTGGTAGCGGGAGTCCAGGGGAGCAGTTCTTC
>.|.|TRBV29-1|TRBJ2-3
CSVRGGAGGTDTQYF
TGCAGCGTTCGAGGGGGTGCGGGGGGCACAGATACGCAGTATTTT
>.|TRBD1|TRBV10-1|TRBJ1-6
CASSAGQEEVALHF
TGCGCCAGCAGTGCCGGACAGGAGGAGGTGGCCCTCCACTTT
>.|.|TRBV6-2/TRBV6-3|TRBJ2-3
CASSYSAGTDTQYF
TGTGCCAGCAGTTATTCCGCGGGCACAGATACGCAGTATTTT
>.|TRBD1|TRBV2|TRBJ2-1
CASSPLGQGSSEQFF
TGTGCCAGCAGTCCATTAGGACAGGGGAGTAGTGAGCAGTTCTTC
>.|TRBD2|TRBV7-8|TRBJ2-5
CASSSGLAKETQYF
TGTGCCAGCAGCTCGGGACTAGCGAAGGAGACCCAGTACTTC
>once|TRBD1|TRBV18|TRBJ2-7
CASSPPGQGDVYEQYF
TGTGCCAGCTCACCACCGGGACAGGGGGATGTCTACGAGCAGTACTTC
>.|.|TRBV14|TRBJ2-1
CASSLGRGEQFF
TGTGCCAGCAGCCTCGGACGGGGAGAGCAGTTCTTC
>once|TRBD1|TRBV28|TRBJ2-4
CASSTMTGSNIQYF
TGTGCCAGCAGTACGATGACAGGGAGTAACATTCAGTACTTC
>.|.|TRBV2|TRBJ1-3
CASSPVQQGNTIYF
TGTGCCAGCAGTCCCGTACAGCAAGGAAACACCATATATTTT
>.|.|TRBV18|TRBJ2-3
CASSPRASRDTQYF
TGTGCCAGCTCACCGAGGGCTAGCAGGGATACGCAGTATTTT
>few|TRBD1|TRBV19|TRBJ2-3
CASSGQGYTDTQYF
TGTGCCAGTAGTGGACAGGGATACACAGATACGCAGTATTTT
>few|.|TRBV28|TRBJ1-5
CASSQGSFQPQHF
TGTGCCAGCTCCCAGGGGTCTTTTCAGCCCCAGCATTTT
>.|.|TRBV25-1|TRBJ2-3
CASSEVEGTQYF
TGTGCCAGCAGTGAAGTTGAGGGTACGCAGTATTTT
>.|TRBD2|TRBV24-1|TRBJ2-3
CATSDPLGREWYTQYF
TGTGCCACCAGTGACCCCTTAGGGCGGGAGTGGTATACGCAGTATTTT
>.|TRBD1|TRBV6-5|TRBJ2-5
CASSRTQGAGETQYF
TGTGCCAGCAGCCGAACGCAGGGGGCAGGAGAGACCCAGTACTTC
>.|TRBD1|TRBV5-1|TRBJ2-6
CASSSMTGGASGANVLTF
TGCGCCAGCAGCTCCATGACAGGGGGCGCGTCTGGGGCCAACGTCCTGACTTTC